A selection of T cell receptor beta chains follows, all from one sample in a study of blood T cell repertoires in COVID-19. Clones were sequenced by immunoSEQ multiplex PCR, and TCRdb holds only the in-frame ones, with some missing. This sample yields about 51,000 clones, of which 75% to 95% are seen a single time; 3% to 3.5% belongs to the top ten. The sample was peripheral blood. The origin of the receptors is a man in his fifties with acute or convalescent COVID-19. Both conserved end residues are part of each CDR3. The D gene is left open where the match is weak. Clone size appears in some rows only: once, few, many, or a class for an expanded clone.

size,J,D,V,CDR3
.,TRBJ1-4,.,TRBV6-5,CASSYGGSDEKLFF
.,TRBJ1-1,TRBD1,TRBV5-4,CASSLGGTGPLNTEAFF
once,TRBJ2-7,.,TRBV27,CASSGAGRPSYEQYF
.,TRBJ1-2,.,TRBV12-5,CASGLSAGRTSYGYTF
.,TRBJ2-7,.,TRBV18,CASSPGQGITYEQYF
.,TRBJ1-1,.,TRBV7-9,CASSPPLGRENTEAFF
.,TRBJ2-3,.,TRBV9,CASSGDWSPDTQYF
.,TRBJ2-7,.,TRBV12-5,CASGRRTEEQYF
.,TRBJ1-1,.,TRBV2,CASSVGPPMNTEAFF
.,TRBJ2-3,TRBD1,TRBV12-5,CASAQTTGADTQYF
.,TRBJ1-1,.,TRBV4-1,CASSHVTQGYTEAFF
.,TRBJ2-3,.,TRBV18,CASYPGTTDTQYF
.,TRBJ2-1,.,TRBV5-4,CASSIQLGDEQFF
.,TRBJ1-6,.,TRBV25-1,CASSGDLGYNSPLHF
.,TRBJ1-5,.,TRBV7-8,CASSFLSRSNQPQHF
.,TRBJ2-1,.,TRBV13,CASSPPTRREQFF
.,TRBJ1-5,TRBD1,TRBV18,CASSPYSTGKLGNQPQHF
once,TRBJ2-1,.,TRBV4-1,CASSQVGGGASYNEQFF
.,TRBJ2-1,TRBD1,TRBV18,CASSPGQGNLEFF
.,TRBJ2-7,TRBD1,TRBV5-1,CASSLGRQGPYEQYF
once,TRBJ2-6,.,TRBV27,CASTARSRSGANVLTF
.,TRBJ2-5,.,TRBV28,CASSPSRQGYETQYF
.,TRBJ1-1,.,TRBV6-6,CASSYMEENTEAFF
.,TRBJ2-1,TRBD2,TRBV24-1,CATSRAGNSYNEQFF
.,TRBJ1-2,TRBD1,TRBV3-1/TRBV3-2,CASSQGQGRGYTF
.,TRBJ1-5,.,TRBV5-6,CASSLAGRRDQPQHF
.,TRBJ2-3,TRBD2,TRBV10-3,CAIRASGGTDTQYF
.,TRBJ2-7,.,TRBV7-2,CASSLGQETYEQYF
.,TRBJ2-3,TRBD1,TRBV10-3,CAISEDEDRGFADTQYF
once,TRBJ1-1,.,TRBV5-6,CASSFVRGDFGNTEAFF
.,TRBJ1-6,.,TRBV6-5,CASSYSNRRINSPLHF
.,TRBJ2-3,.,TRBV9,CASSESGRTTDTQYF
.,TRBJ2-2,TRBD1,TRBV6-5,CASRTGTGNTGELFF
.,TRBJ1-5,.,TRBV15,CATSREGGRNQPQHF
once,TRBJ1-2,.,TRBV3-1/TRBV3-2,CASSQVWGGAGYGYTF
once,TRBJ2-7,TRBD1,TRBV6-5,CASSYGQGSYEQYF
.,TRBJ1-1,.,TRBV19,CASIPSGGAMNTEAFF
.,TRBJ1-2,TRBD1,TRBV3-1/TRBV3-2,CASSWGTESYGYTF
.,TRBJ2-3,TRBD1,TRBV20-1,CSADRVPQYF
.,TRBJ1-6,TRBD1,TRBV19,CASTPGTGRINSPLHF
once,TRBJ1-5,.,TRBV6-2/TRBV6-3,CASSRATGSNQPQHF
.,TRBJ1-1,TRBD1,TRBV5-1,CASSPTQGGGTEAFF
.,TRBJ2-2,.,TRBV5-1,CASSLGQEHQELFF
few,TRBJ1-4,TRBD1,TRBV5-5,CASSLEDRGNEKLFF
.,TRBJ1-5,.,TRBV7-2,CASSLDPGQPQHF
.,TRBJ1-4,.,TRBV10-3,CAISEGGEKLFF
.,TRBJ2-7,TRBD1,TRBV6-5,CASRTGGYEQYF